This record looks at one T cell receptor (beta chain) sequence and its context. Its antigen is not identified. The data were obtained in a study of cytomegalovirus exposure and HLA in healthy donors. Study results and caveats: TCR beta V segments were, for the most part, productive about 87% or about 30% of the time in an earlier analysis. Most TCR sequences were rare, but some public TCRs occurred in many donors.

The PCR ran on 60 Vbeta and 13 Jbeta primers. Produced via immunoSEQ multiplex PCR; TCRdb's table is partial and in-frame only. Found here are some 110,000 clones, around 74% of them singletons; the top ten hold 4.8%. CDR1 and CDR2 from the germline V gene are SEHNR and FQNEAQ (reference sequence). Trimming took 8 bases from V and 2 from J, leaving 15 bases between them. The CDR3 length is 14 residues. The sample was PBMCs. The chain joins TRBV7-9 to TRBJ1-1; D is unresolved. This receptor was taken from a man aged 25-45 years in good health and CMV-seropositive. The CDR3 DNA reads as TGTGCCAGCCAAGAGGCCAGCTCCAACACTGAAGCTTTCTTT. Its translation is CASQEASSNTEAFF. The variable domain in full, with the rest retrieved from reference TRBV7-9 and TRBJ1-1, is DTGVSQNPRHKITKRGQNVTFRCDPISEHNRLYWYRQTLGQGPEFLTYFQNEAQLEKSRLLSDRFSAERPKGSFSTLEIQRTEQGDSAMYLCASQEASSNTEAFFGQGTRLTVV.